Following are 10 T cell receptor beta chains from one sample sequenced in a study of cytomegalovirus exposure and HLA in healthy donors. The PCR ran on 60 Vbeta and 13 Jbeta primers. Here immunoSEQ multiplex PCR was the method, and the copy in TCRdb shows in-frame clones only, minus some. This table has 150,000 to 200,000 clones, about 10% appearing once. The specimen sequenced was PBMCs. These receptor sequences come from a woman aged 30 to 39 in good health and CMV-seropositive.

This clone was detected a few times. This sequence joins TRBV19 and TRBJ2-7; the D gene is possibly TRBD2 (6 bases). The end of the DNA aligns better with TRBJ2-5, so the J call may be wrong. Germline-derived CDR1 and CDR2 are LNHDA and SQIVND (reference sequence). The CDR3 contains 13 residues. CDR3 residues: CASSIALAETQYF. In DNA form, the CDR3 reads TGTGCCAGTAGTATCGCCCTAGCGGAGACCCAGTACTTC.

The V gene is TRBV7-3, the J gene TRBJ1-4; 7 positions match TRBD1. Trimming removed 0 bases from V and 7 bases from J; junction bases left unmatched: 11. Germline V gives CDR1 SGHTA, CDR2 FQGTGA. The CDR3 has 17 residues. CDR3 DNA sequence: TGTGCCAGCAGCTTAACCGGACAGGCGCCGCGCCTTGAAAAACTGTTTTTT. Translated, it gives CASSLTGQAPRLEKLFF.

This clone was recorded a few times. The CDR3 loop reads CSVVTRGANYGYTF. The CDR3 nucleotides are TGCAGCGTTGTTACTCGGGGAGCTAACTATGGCTACACCTTC. The chain has TRBV29-1 and TRBJ1-2; D is unresolved. This CDR3 contains 14 residues. Germline-derived CDR1 and CDR2 are SQVTM and ANQGSEA. Trimming stripped 4 bases from V and 0 bases from J, with 12 bases between.

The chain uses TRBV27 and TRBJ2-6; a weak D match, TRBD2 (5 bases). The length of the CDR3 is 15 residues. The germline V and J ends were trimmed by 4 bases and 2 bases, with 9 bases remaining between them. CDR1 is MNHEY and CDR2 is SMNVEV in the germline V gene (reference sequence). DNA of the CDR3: TGTGCCAGCAGTTCCCCAGCGGCTGGGGCCAACGTCCTGACTTTC. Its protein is CASSSPAAGANVLTF.

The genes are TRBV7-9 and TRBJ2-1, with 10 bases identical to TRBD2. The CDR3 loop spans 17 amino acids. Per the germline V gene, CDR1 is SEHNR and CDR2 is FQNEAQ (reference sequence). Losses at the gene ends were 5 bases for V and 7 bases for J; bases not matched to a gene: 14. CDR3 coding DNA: TGTGCCAGCAGCAAAGAACCCGGACTAGCGGCCAGGAATGAGCAGTTCTTC. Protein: CASSKEPGLAARNEQFF.

The CDR3 coding sequence is TGTGCCAGCAGTCTCGGACTGGGCGGCTACACCTTC. This encodes CASSLGLGGYTF. The J gene is TRBJ1-2, the V gene TRBV2; unclear D gene. With 5 bases removed from V and 8 bases from J, the gap between germline ends came to 12 bases. The CDR3 covers 12 residues. The germline gives CDR1 SNHLY, CDR2 FYNNEI.

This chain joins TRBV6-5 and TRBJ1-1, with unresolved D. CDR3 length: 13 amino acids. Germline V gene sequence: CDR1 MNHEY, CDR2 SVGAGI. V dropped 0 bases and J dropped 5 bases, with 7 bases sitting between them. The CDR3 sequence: CASSYSAFTEAFF. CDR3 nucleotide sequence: TGTGCCAGCAGTTACTCGGCCTTTACTGAAGCTTTCTTT.

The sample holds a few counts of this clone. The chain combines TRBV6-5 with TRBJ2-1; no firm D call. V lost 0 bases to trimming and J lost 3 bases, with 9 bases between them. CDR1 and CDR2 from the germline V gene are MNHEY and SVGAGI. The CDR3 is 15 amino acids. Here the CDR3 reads CASSYSDSGYNEQFF. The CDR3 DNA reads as TGTGCCAGCAGTTACTCAGACTCCGGCTACAATGAGCAGTTCTTC.

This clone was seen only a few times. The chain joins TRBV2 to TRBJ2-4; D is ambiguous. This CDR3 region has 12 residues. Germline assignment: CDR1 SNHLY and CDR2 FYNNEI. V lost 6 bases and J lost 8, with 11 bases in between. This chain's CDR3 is CASSVGEDIQYF. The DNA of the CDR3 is TGTGCCAGCAGCGTTGGAGAAGACATTCAGTACTTC. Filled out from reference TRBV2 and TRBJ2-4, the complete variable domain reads EPEVTQTPSHQVTQMGQEVILRCVPISNHLYFYWYRQILGQKVEFLVSFYNNEISEKSEIFDDQFSVERPDGSNFTLKIRSTKLEDSAMYFCASSVGEDIQYFGAGTRLSVL.

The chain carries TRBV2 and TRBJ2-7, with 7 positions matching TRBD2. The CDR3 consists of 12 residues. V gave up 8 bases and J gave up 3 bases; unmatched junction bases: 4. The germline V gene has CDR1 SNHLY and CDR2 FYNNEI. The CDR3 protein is CASSGLDYEQYF. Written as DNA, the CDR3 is TGTGCCAGCTCCGGACTAGACTACGAGCAGTACTTC.